This T cell receptor beta chain was found in a study of CD8+ T cells in alopecia areata. Treatment of the sample: oral pan-JAK inhibitor, 5-10 mg twice daily. As to this clone: Antigen specificity is unknown.

The CDR3 totals 15 residues. CDR1 and CDR2 from the germline V gene are LGHNA and YSLEER. The ends were cut back, 0 bases at V and 1 base at J, with 9 bases in the middle. Study-level results: Lesional scalp, notably in alopecia totalis/universalis, had clonality above that of normal scalp. Any link of baseline CD8+ expansion to response, resting on one nonresponder, remains uncertain. Scalp clonality decreased significantly with tofacitinib, and so did expanded CD8+ clones among the top 100.

In each case, RNA was isolated and then reverse transcribed into cDNA as the sequencing template. Method: immunoSEQ multiplex PCR; TCRdb's copy keeps in-frame clones and lacks some. Of 170,000 or so clones in the sample, roughly 50% were seen once. This clonotype was sampled from a human donor with alopecia areata. This chain uses TRBV4-3 with TRBJ1-1; D might be TRBD1 (5 bases). The sequenced sample was CD8+ T cells sorted from blood, obtained at week 24, from a patient treated with tofacitinib. The CDR3: CASSQEGHSNTEAFF. Here the CDR3 DNA reads TGCGCCAGCAGCCAAGAAGGACATTCGAACACTGAAGCTTTCTTT.